This paragraph reports one TCR beta chain. Its antigen is currently unknown. These data come from a study of T cell responses to AZD1222 COVID-19 vaccine. Assay used: immunoSEQ multiplex PCR; TCRdb lists only in-frame clones, some missing. The sample has 100,000 to 130,000 clones, around nine tenths seen once. Study-wide results and limits: Of the AZD1222 recipients, only 5 to 7 were seropositive at baseline. Spike was spanned by vaccine-associated CD4 TCRs, which were dominant at 160-218 and 743-854.

There are 16 residues in the CDR3. Germline V CDR1 and CDR2: SGHTA, FQGTGA. Between the trimmed V and J ends, which lost 5 bases and 8 bases, there was a span of 22 bases. The starting material was peripheral blood, obtained on day 0 of AZD1222 vaccination. This clonotype was obtained from an adult in good health. The J gene is TRBJ2-1, the V gene TRBV7-3; either TRBD1 or TRBD2 may fit D (6 bases each). The DNA of the CDR3 is TGTGCCAGCAGCCACAAAGGGGGGACCGACCCGCATGAGCAGTTCTTC. This translates into CASSHKGGTDPHEQFF.